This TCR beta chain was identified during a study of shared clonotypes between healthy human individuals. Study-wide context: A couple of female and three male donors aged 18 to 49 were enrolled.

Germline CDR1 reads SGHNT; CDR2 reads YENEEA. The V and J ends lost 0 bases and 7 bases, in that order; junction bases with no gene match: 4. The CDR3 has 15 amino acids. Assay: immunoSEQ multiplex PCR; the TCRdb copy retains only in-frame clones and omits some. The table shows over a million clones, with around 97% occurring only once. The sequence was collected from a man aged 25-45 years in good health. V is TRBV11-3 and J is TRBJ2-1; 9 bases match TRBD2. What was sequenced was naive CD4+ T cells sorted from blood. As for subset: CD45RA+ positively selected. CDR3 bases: TGTGCCAGCAGCTTAGAGAGCGGGAGGATAAATGAGCAGTTCTTC. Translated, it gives CASSLESGRINEQFF.